This T cell receptor (beta chain) was captured in a study of cytomegalovirus exposure and HLA in healthy donors. Primers for the PCR totalled 60 Vbeta and 13 Jbeta. This table comes from immunoSEQ multiplex PCR, and its TCRdb copy is limited to in-frame clones, with some not included. The sample lists under 200,000 clones, approximately 80% occurring once. There are 15 residues in the CDR3. The J segment lost 1 base and the V segment lost 5 bases, leaving 4 bases of the junction unmatched. Germline V lookup: CDR1 SGHRS, CDR2 YFSETQ. The sample consisted of PBMCs. This sequence originates from a woman aged 25-40 years in good health and CMV-seropositive. V and J are TRBV5-1 and TRBJ2-3, with TRBD2 matching 10 bases. The CDR3 nucleotides read TGCGCCAGCAGTCCTCTAGCGGGAGGCACAGATACGCAGTATTTT. Translating it yields CASSPLAGGTDTQYF.